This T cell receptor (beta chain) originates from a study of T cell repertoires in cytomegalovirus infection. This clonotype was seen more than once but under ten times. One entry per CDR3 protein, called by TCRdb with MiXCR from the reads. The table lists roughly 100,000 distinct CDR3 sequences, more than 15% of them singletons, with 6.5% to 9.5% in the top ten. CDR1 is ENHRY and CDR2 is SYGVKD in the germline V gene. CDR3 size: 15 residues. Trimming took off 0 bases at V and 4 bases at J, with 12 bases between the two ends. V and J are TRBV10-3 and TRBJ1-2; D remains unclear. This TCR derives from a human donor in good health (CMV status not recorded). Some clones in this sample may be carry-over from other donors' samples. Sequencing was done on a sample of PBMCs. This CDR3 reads CAISESMRSAYGYTF. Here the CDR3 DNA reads TGTGCCATCAGTGAGTCGATGCGCTCGGCCTATGGCTACACCTTC.